The 18 T cell receptor beta chains below all came from one sample that was sequenced in a study of vaccination and CD4 T cells after COVID-19. Specified treatment: approximately nine-day PBMC culture with coronavirus spike peptide pools or control peptides (ViraFEST assay). The Oncomine TCR Beta short-read assay sequenced DNA from cultured CD4+ T cells. TCRdb ran MiXCR on the PCR reads and lists one entry per CDR3 protein. The data hold 11,000 or so distinct CDR3 sequences, with around 50% observed a single time. The antigens these receptors bind are not known. The source material was CD4+ T cells from blood, cultured in vitro. The receptors originated from a human donor who had recovered from COVID-19.

V and J are TRBV27 and TRBJ2-2; no clear D. V lost 1 base, J lost 0 bases, and 6 bases lay in between. The length of the CDR3 is 15 residues. Germline CDR1 and CDR2: MNHEY and SMNVEV (reference sequence). CDR3 sequence reads: CASSLWDTNTGELFF. CDR3 in DNA: TGTGCCAGCAGTTTATGGGATACGAACACCGGGGAGCTGTTTTTT.

Comment on this clonotype: A junction end diverges from the germline sequence, so it may reflect a read error. The chain couples TRBV7-9 to TRBJ2-3, with TRBD2 matching 9 bases. The CDR3 consists of 19 residues. In germline, CDR1 is SEHNR, CDR2 FQNEAQ (reference sequence). The CDR3 protein is CASSSKRGTSIFHTDAQYF. The CDR3 DNA is TGTGCCAGCAGCTCTAAACGGGGGACTAGCATTTTTCACACAGATGCGCAGTATTTT.

V usage is TRBV20-1 and J usage is TRBJ2-2; TRBD2 agrees at 10 bases. Per germline, CDR1 DFQATT and CDR2 SNEGSKA (reference sequence). This CDR3 is 14 amino acids long. Trimming took 5 bases from V and 4 from J; bases not matched to a gene: 4. CDR3: CSADSGRSTGELFF. CDR3 bases: TGCAGTGCTGATAGCGGGAGGTCCACCGGGGAGCTGTTTTTT.

This clonotype was counted a single time. The CDR3 DNA reads TGTGCCAGCAGTCCACATGTCTATGGCTACACCTTC. Protein: CASSPHVYGYTF. The chain is built from TRBV2 and TRBJ1-2, with D unresolved. The CDR3 is made up of 12 amino acids. V was shortened by 5 bases and J by 4 bases, with 8 bases between the two germline ends. CDR1 SNHLY and CDR2 FYNNEI come from the germline V gene. Full variable domain (remainder filled in from reference TRBV2 and TRBJ1-2): EPEVTQTPSHQVTQMGQEVILRCVPISNHLYFYWYRQILGQKVEFLVSFYNNEISEKSEIFDDQFSVERPDGSNFTLKIRSTKLEDSAMYFCASSPHVYGYTFGSGTRLTVV.

The chain is built from TRBV19 and TRBJ2-3; possibly TRBD1 for D (5 bases). V lost 9 bases to trimming and J lost 0 bases, with 16 bases between them. Germline V gene data show CDR1 as LNHDA and CDR2 as SQIVND (reference sequence). The CDR3 runs 15 residues. This CDR3 is CASTGLESSTDTQYF. Here the CDR3 DNA reads TGTGCCAGCACAGGTTTAGAGTCTAGCACAGATACGCAGTATTTT.

The V and J genes are TRBV7-2 and TRBJ2-2; weak D call: TRBD2 (5 bases). CDR1 is SGHTA and CDR2 is FQGNSA in the germline V gene. Trimming stripped 5 bases from V and 4 bases from J, with 14 bases between. The CDR3 is 15 residues long. The CDR3 region is CASSPTRDATGELFF. The CDR3 DNA sequence: TGTGCCAGCAGCCCCACTAGGGATGCCACCGGGGAGCTGTTTTTT.

The chain has TRBV6-5 and TRBJ2-7; 7 nucleotides match TRBD2. CDR1 MNHEY and CDR2 SVGAGI come from the germline V gene. J was trimmed by 3 bases and V by 3 bases; bases with no gene match: 5. The CDR3 runs to 14 residues. CDR3 amino acids: CASSYDSGFYEQYF. CDR3 in DNA: TGTGCCAGCAGTTATGATAGCGGGTTCTACGAGCAGTACTTC.

This chain joins TRBV14 and TRBJ1-2; 8 nucleotides agree with TRBD1. The CDR3 has 15 residues. V lost 0 bases to trimming and J lost 6 bases; unmatched junction nucleotides: 6. Germline-derived CDR1 and CDR2 are SGHDN and FVKESK. CDR3 DNA sequence: TGTGCCAGCAGCCAAGAAGACAGGGGAGGCGATGGCTACACCTTC. It yields the protein CASSQEDRGGDGYTF.

V and J are TRBV6-1 and TRBJ2-1; D possibly matches TRBD1 or TRBD2 (5 bases each). The CDR3 sequence is 15 residues long. Trimming took off 6 bases at V and 5 bases at J, with 17 bases between the two ends. The germline V gene encodes CDR1 MNHNS and CDR2 SASEGT. The CDR3 nucleotides are TGTGCCAGCAGCCGACCAACCAGAGGGGACAATGAGCAGTTCTTC. Protein product: CASSRPTRGDNEQFF.

This clonotype was found a few times. The DNA of the CDR3 is TGTGCCAGCAGCCGACTAGCGGAATCCTACGAGCAGTACTTC. It is translated as CASSRLAESYEQYF. This sequence joins TRBV7-2 and TRBJ2-7, with TRBD2 identical over 9 bases. The CDR3 has 14 amino acids. J gave up 1 base and V 5 bases, and 3 bases lay outside the gene matches. Germline assignment: CDR1 SGHTA and CDR2 FQGNSA. Filled out from reference TRBV7-2 and TRBJ2-7, the complete variable domain reads GAGVSQSPSNKVTEKGKDVELRCDPISGHTALYWYRQSLGQGLEFLIYFQGNSAPDKSGLPSDRFSAERTGGSVSTLTIQRTQQEDSAVYLCASSRLAESYEQYFGPGTRLTVT.

The V gene is TRBV7-8, the J gene TRBJ2-7; 10 bases are shared with TRBD2. V shed 5 bases and J 4 bases; nucleotides not matched to a gene: 11. The germline gives CDR1 SGHVS, CDR2 FQNEAQ. CDR3 length: 16 amino acids. The CDR3 DNA sequence: TGTGCCAGCAGCAGATCCCTAGCGGGAGAAGGGTACGAGCAGTACTTC. This encodes CASSRSLAGEGYEQYF.

J is TRBJ1-1 and V is TRBV4-2; maybe TRBD1 (5 bases). With 0 bases removed from V and 1 base from J, the gap between germline ends came to 9 bases. The CDR3 is 15 amino acids. From germline, CDR1 is LGHNA and CDR2 YNFKEQ. The CDR3 sequence: CASSQEVGGNTEAFF. As DNA, the CDR3 is TGTGCCAGCAGCCAAGAGGTCGGGGGGAACACTGAAGCTTTCTTT.

This chain joins TRBV11-2 and TRBJ2-5, with TRBD1 identical over 8 bases. The V gene's germline CDR1 is SGHAT and CDR2 FQNNGV. J lost 6 bases, V lost 5 bases, and 5 bases had no gene match. The CDR3 runs 13 residues. The CDR3 DNA reads TGTGCCAGCAGCCCAAGGACAGGGCAGACCCAGTACTTC. Translated, it gives CASSPRTGQTQYF.

The J gene is TRBJ2-7, the V gene TRBV7-6; D remains ambiguous. Germline V gene lookup returns CDR1 SGHVS and CDR2 FNYEAQ. This CDR3 is built from 13 residues. V shed 6 bases and J shed 4 bases, with 13 bases lying between them. The CDR3 DNA reads as TGTGCCAGCAGTTTCGGGTTGGCATACGAGCAGTACTTC. Its translation: CASSFGLAYEQYF.

This chain links TRBV20-1 with TRBJ1-2; the match to TRBD1 covers 7 bases. V trimming: 3 bases; J trimming: 4 bases; junction bases outside the gene matches: 8. The CDR3 length is 14 residues. Germline CDR1 reads DFQATT; CDR2 reads SNEGSKA (reference sequence). CDR3 in DNA: TGCAGTGCTAGTCTGTCGGGACAGCGCTATGGCTACACCTTC. Translating gives CSASLSGQRYGYTF.

The chain employs TRBV20-1 and TRBJ2-2, with a weak D call TRBD1 (5 bases). The CDR3 extends over 14 amino acids. Germline CDR1 and CDR2: DFQATT and SNEGSKA (reference sequence). V was shortened by 5 bases and J by 0 bases, with 10 bases between the two germline ends. The CDR3 reads CSALKDTNTGELFF. The DNA for the CDR3 is TGCAGTGCTCTAAAGGACACGAACACCGGGGAGCTGTTTTTT.

The chain links TRBV15 to TRBJ2-7; D is uncertain. V was trimmed by 0 bases and J by 9 bases, leaving 12 bases between them. The CDR3 runs 13 residues. Germline CDR1 is LNHNV and CDR2 is YYDKDF (reference sequence). For the CDR3, the DNA is TGTGCCACCAGCAGAGAAGCCGTCGGCGGGCAGTACTTC. Translated: CATSREAVGGQYF.

The chain couples TRBV20-1 to TRBJ1-4; D is unclear. The germline V gene encodes CDR1 DFQATT and CDR2 SNEGSKA (reference sequence). V dropped 5 bases and J dropped 0 bases, with 10 bases sitting between them. The length of the CDR3 is 14 residues. The chain's CDR3 is CSAVGFATNEKLFF. The CDR3 bases are TGCAGTGCTGTAGGATTTGCAACTAATGAAAAACTGTTTTTT.